The 32 T cell receptor beta chains listed next were all sequenced from one sample in a study of early T cells in non-severe SARS-CoV-2 infection. Each CDR3 protein gets one entry after TCRdb re-called the 5' RACE reads with MiXCR. The table has over 85,000 distinct CDR3 sequences, approximately 15% seen once. Material: whole blood. The source of these receptors is an adult who was a healthcare worker with PCR-confirmed SARS-CoV-2 infection or an uninfected control (not recorded which).

The gene calls are TRBV7-9 and TRBJ2-2; the D is unclear. Between the trimmed V and J ends, which lost 4 bases and 6 bases, there was a span of 9 bases. The CDR3 covers 13 residues. Germline CDR1 SEHNR, CDR2 FQNEAQ (reference sequence). The CDR3 sequence: CASSSQTAGELFF. CDR3 DNA sequence: TGTGCCAGCAGCTCCCAAACCGCCGGGGAGCTGTTTTTT.

CDR3 nucleotide sequence: TGTGCCAGCGGGCAATCTCAAGGGCCACCCCTCCACTTT. Residues: CASGQSQGPPLHF. J is TRBJ1-6 and V is TRBV7-2; D gene unclear. The CDR3 is made up of 13 amino acids. V lost 8 bases to trimming and J lost 11 bases, with 16 bases between them. Germline V CDR1 and CDR2: SGHTA, FQGNSA.

J is TRBJ2-1 and V is TRBV24-1; D may correspond to TRBD1 or TRBD2 (6 bases each). The germline V gene encodes CDR1 KGHDR and CDR2 SFDVKD. The CDR3 is made up of 16 amino acids. V lost 1 base, J lost 2 bases, and 11 bases lay in between. This CDR3 reads CATSDFGGDTYNEQFF. The CDR3 bases are TGTGCCACCAGTGATTTCGGCGGGGACACCTACAATGAGCAGTTCTTC.

This rearrangement joins TRBV12-3 or TRBV12-4 to TRBJ2-3; 15 bases fit TRBD2. The CDR3 is 17 amino acids. After removal of 6 bases from V and 1 base from J, the junction contained 5 bases not matched to a gene. The DNA for the CDR3 is TGTGCCAGCAGCCCCGGGACTAGCGGGAGGCGCACAGATACGCAGTATTTT. Translating it yields CASSPGTSGRRTDTQYF.

This clonotype was picked up a small number of times. The chain links TRBV27 to TRBJ2-6; D perhaps matches TRBD1 (5 bases). In germline, CDR1 is MNHEY, CDR2 SMNVEV (reference sequence). V lost 4 bases, J lost 1 base, and 14 bases lay in between. The CDR3 spans 17 residues. The CDR3 sequence is CASSSPQGLSGANVLTF. The CDR3 nucleotides are TGTGCCAGCAGTTCTCCCCAGGGTTTATCTGGGGCCAACGTCCTGACTTTC.

The sample holds many counts of this clonotype. The J gene is TRBJ2-5, the V gene TRBV6-2 or TRBV6-3; D unresolved. Germline CDR1 reads MNHEY; CDR2 reads SVGEGT. The CDR3 extends over 14 amino acids. V shed 0 bases and J shed 2 bases, with 7 bases lying between them. The CDR3 here is CASSYSLGQETQYF. In DNA, the CDR3 is TGTGCCAGCAGTTACTCGCTCGGACAAGAGACCCAGTACTTC.

This clonotype was detected only a few times. The chain has TRBV6-6 and TRBJ1-5, with 7 bases aligning to TRBD1. The CDR3 extends over 15 amino acids. After removal of 6 bases from V and 5 bases from J, the junction contained 10 bases not matched to a gene. Germline CDR1 reads MNHNY; CDR2 reads SVGAGI (reference sequence). The CDR3 nucleotides read TGTGCCAGCAGCCCCCCGGGACAGTGGGATCAGCCCCAGCATTTT. Translated: CASSPPGQWDQPQHF.

CDR3 DNA: TGCGCCAGCAGTGAGTCGGTAGCGGGGGGCCACGTGGCAGATACGCAGTATTTT. Translating gives CASSESVAGGHVADTQYF. The chain uses TRBV10-1 and TRBJ2-3; 10 bases are a match to TRBD2. The CDR3 length is 18 residues. The V gene end was trimmed by 0 bases and the J gene end by 4 bases; junction bases not matched to a gene: 10. Germline CDR1 is WNHNN and CDR2 is SYGVQD (reference sequence).

The V call is TRBV11-2, the J call TRBJ1-1; D not resolved. CDR1 is SGHAT and CDR2 is FQNNGV in the germline V gene. This CDR3 has 13 amino acids. Trimming stripped 6 bases from V and 7 bases from J, with 15 bases between. CDR3 in amino acids: CASSSGPRFEAFF. The CDR3 coding sequence is TGTGCCAGCAGTTCCGGCCCCAGGTTTGAAGCTTTCTTT.

The chain couples TRBV2 to TRBJ2-1; 7 nucleotides align to TRBD1. With V trimmed by 1 base and J by 9 bases, 3 bases remained unmatched. Looked up from germline, CDR1 is SNHLY and CDR2 is FYNNEI. This CDR3 is 13 amino acids long. In DNA, the CDR3 is TGTGCCAGCAGTGAAGACAGGGGTTCTGAGCAGTTCTTC. This encodes CASSEDRGSEQFF. The entire variable domain, with the rest obtained from reference TRBV2 and TRBJ2-1, is as follows: EPEVTQTPSHQVTQMGQEVILRCVPISNHLYFYWYRQILGQKVEFLVSFYNNEISEKSEIFDDQFSVERPDGSNFTLKIRSTKLEDSAMYFCASSEDRGSEQFFGPGTRLTVL.

This clonotype has a handful of counts. The chain has TRBV27 and TRBJ2-6; 8 nucleotides match TRBD1. V shed 1 base and J 2 bases; nucleotides not matched to a gene: 13. The germline CDR1 and CDR2 sequences are MNHEY and SMNVEV (reference sequence). The length of the CDR3 is 20 residues. The CDR3 protein is CASSLFSRGPSGAGANVLTF. DNA for the CDR3: TGTGCCAGCAGTTTATTCTCCAGGGGGCCTTCAGGGGCTGGGGCCAACGTCCTGACTTTC.

The rearrangement joins TRBV28 to TRBJ1-2; D is undetermined. CDR3 size: 13 residues. With 10 bases removed from V and 4 bases from J, the gap between germline ends came to 16 bases. CDR1 and CDR2 from the germline V gene are MDHEN and SYDVKM. The DNA for the CDR3 is TGTGCCACCCTCGGGGTGACGCTCTATGGCTACACCTTC. Residues: CATLGVTLYGYTF.

This clonotype was recorded only once. Relative to the germline gene, one junction end is altered; a read error may explain this. The chain recombines TRBV27 with TRBJ2-7; no clear D gene. CDR1 MNHEY and CDR2 SMNVEV come from the germline V gene (reference sequence). This CDR3 has 16 amino acids. In DNA form, the CDR3 reads TGTACCAGCAGTTCCTCTACTCGGATAAGCTCCTACGAGCAGTACTTC. Translating gives CTSSSSTRISSYEQYF.

The chain joins TRBV25-1 to TRBJ2-5, with D possibly matching TRBD1 (6 bases). This CDR3 has 16 amino acids. Trimming pared 5 bases from V and 2 bases from J, leaving 18 bases between. The germline V gene has CDR1 MGHDK and CDR2 SYGVNS. CDR3 DNA: TGTGCCAGCAGTTCCTCGCGGACAGTCAGACAAGAGACCCAGTACTTC. Translated, it gives CASSSSRTVRQETQYF.

At least ten counts were recorded for this clonotype. The gene calls are TRBV29-1 and TRBJ2-5; perhaps TRBD1 as D (6 bases). There are 13 residues in the CDR3. The V gene lost 2 bases and the J gene lost 6 bases, with 13 bases spanning the gap. Germline V gene sequence: CDR1 SQVTM, CDR2 ANQGSEA. CDR3 bases: TGCAGCGTTGAAACCCCAGGGGTGAAGACCCAGTACTTC. Translating it yields CSVETPGVKTQYF.

V usage is TRBV6-6 and J usage is TRBJ2-1, with a possible D match to TRBD1 (5 bases). The CDR3 sequence is 15 residues long. Trimming cost V 0 bases and J 2 bases, with 8 bases left between them. Germline V lookup: CDR1 MNHNY, CDR2 SVGAGI (reference sequence). The CDR3 coding sequence is TGTGCCAGCAGTTACTCCCAGGGCCCCTACAATGAGCAGTTCTTC. It specifies CASSYSQGPYNEQFF.

There are many counts of this clonotype. V and J are TRBV29-1 and TRBJ1-2; D unresolved. Germline CDR1 is SQVTM and CDR2 is ANQGSEA. The CDR3 spans 12 residues. V lost 3 bases and J 1 base, leaving 6 bases between the germline ends. Here the CDR3 DNA reads TGCAGCGTTGACCGAATTAACTATGGCTACACCTTC. Its protein product is CSVDRINYGYTF.

This rearrangement joins TRBV7-8 to TRBJ2-7; 11 bases map to TRBD2. The junction had 4 bases not matched to a gene; V was cut back by 2 bases and J by 4 bases. The CDR3 is 15 amino acids. Germline CDR1 is SGHVS and CDR2 is FQNEAQ. The CDR3 sequence: CASSLLTSGSYEQYF. CDR3 DNA: TGTGCCAGCAGCTTATTAACTAGCGGGAGTTACGAGCAGTACTTC.

V is TRBV9 and J is TRBJ2-2; 8 bases match TRBD1. V was pared by 0 bases and J by 9 bases, with 7 bases of the junction left unmatched. The V gene's germline CDR1 is SGDLS and CDR2 YYNGEE. This CDR3 comprises 15 residues. CDR3 nucleotide sequence: TGTGCCAGCAGCGTAGACGGACAGGGCAACAGGGAGCTGTTTTTT. This encodes CASSVDGQGNRELFF.

The gene calls are TRBV30 and TRBJ1-1; perhaps TRBD1 as D (6 bases). V was pared by 2 bases and J by 4 bases, with 11 bases between. Per germline, CDR1 GTSNPN and CDR2 SVGIG (reference sequence). The CDR3 has 13 amino acids. The CDR3 is CAWSSWGLTEAFF. CDR3 DNA: TGTGCCTGGAGTTCATGGGGGCTCACTGAAGCTTTCTTT.

The chain uses TRBV12-3 or TRBV12-4 and TRBJ2-7; weak D call: TRBD1 (6 bases). CDR3 size: 12 residues. Deletions cut 5 bases from V and 2 bases from J, with 7 bases between. CDR3 DNA: TGTGCCAGCAGTGCAGGGGCCTACGAGCAGTACTTC. It codes for CASSAGAYEQYF.

This clonotype occurred a few times. The chain couples TRBV11-2 to TRBJ2-7; 9 bases line up with TRBD2. This CDR3 comprises 15 residues. CDR1 SGHAT and CDR2 FQNNGV come from the germline V gene. With 5 bases clipped from V and 4 bases from J, the junction kept 9 bases outside the gene matches. CDR3 protein: CASSPRLADHYEQYF. The CDR3 coding sequence is TGTGCCAGCAGCCCCCGACTAGCGGACCATTACGAGCAGTACTTC. Drawing the rest from reference TRBV11-2 and TRBJ2-7, the complete variable domain is EAGVAQSPRYKIIEKRQSVAFWCNPISGHATLYWYQQILGQGPKLLIQFQNNGVVDDSQLPKDRFSAERLKGVDSTLKIQPAKLEDSAVYLCASSPRLADHYEQYFGPGTRLTVT.

This clonotype has a handful of counts. The chain recombines TRBV20-1 with TRBJ2-3; the D is unclear. Deletions cut 7 bases from V and 6 bases from J, with 14 bases between. Germline assignment: CDR1 DFQATT and CDR2 SNEGSKA (reference sequence). This CDR3 has 12 residues. The CDR3: CSVPSDGDTQYF. The CDR3 DNA sequence: TGCAGTGTCCCTTCTGACGGGGATACGCAGTATTTT.

The chain employs TRBV20-1 and TRBJ2-1, with 7 bases matching TRBD1. Trimming removed 5 bases from V and 0 bases from J; junction bases left unmatched: 10. Germline V CDR1 and CDR2: DFQATT, SNEGSKA (reference sequence). CDR3 length: 16 residues. The CDR3 nucleotides are TGCAGTGCTGCCCCCCCGACAGGGCGCTCCTACAATGAGCAGTTCTTC. Translation gives CSAAPPTGRSYNEQFF.

The rearrangement uses TRBV28 and TRBJ2-3, with 9 bases that match TRBD1. Germline values: CDR1 MDHEN, CDR2 SYDVKM. The J segment lost 2 bases and the V segment lost 4 bases, leaving 10 bases of the junction unmatched. The CDR3 length is 17 residues. CDR3: CASSSAGTGIYTDTQYF. The CDR3 DNA is TGTGCCAGCAGTTCTGCCGGGACAGGGATTTACACAGATACGCAGTATTTT.

The V call is TRBV30, the J call TRBJ1-2, with D possibly being TRBD1 (5 bases). CDR1 is GTSNPN, CDR2 SVGIG, per germline (reference sequence). The CDR3 sequence is 16 residues long. Trimming left V 0 bases short and J 2 bases short, with 16 bases between. CDR3 amino acids: CAWSVWHRIENYGYTF. The CDR3 bases are TGTGCCTGGAGTGTATGGCACAGGATCGAAAACTATGGCTACACCTTC.

The chain couples TRBV19 to TRBJ2-1; D is possibly TRBD1 (6 bases). Germline V gene sequence: CDR1 LNHDA, CDR2 SQIVND (reference sequence). V was shortened by 5 bases and J by 10 bases, with 12 bases between the two germline ends. The CDR3 sequence is 12 residues long. The CDR3: CASSLQGWEQFF. The CDR3 region has the DNA TGTGCCAGTAGTTTACAGGGTTGGGAGCAGTTCTTC.

V is TRBV12-3 or TRBV12-4 and J is TRBJ2-3, with 10 bases that match TRBD2. V lost 4 bases and J lost 2; bases outside the gene matches: 6. CDR3 length equals 16 residues. CDR3 bases: TGTGCCAGCAGTTCCGGGACTAGCGTGGACACAGATACGCAGTATTTT. This codes for CASSSGTSVDTDTQYF.

This clonotype appeared many times. This rearrangement joins TRBV6-2 or TRBV6-3 to TRBJ2-3; a possible D gene is TRBD2 (6 bases). With 4 bases removed from V and 2 bases from J, the gap between germline ends came to 10 bases. This CDR3 has 14 amino acids. From germline, CDR1 is MNHEY and CDR2 SVGEGT. The CDR3 sequence is CASSSGTSTDTQYF. CDR3 nucleotides: TGTGCCAGCAGTTCCGGGACTTCCACAGATACGCAGTATTTT.

This clonotype was observed at least ten times. The J gene is TRBJ2-2, the V gene TRBV4-3, with 9 nucleotides matching TRBD1. J was trimmed by 4 bases and V by 5 bases; bases with no gene match: 5. The CDR3 is 15 residues long. The germline V gene has CDR1 LGHNA and CDR2 YSLEER. CDR3 sequence reads: CASSIQGAGTGELFF. The CDR3, as DNA: TGCGCCAGCAGCATACAGGGGGCAGGCACCGGGGAGCTGTTTTTT.

V gene TRBV6-5 combines with J gene TRBJ2-5; D unresolved. CDR1 and CDR2 from the germline V gene are MNHEY and SVGAGI. This CDR3 is built from 14 residues. V was shortened by 0 bases and J by 3 bases, with 8 bases between the two germline ends. The CDR3 nucleotides read TGTGCCAGCAGTTACTCGAAGTACGAAGAGACCCAGTACTTC. It codes for CASSYSKYEETQYF.

This clonotype was observed a few times. V and J are TRBV2 and TRBJ1-5; D call uncertain. CDR1 is SNHLY, CDR2 FYNNEI, per germline. V lost 8 bases to trimming and J lost 0 bases, with 11 bases between them. The CDR3 consists of 14 residues. CDR3 DNA sequence: TGTGCCAGCTCTGGCGTGTATAGCAATCAGCCCCAGCATTTT. Its translation: CASSGVYSNQPQHF.